The rows below give T cell receptor beta chains drawn from one sample of a study of CD8 T cells in ankylosing spondylitis. In TCRdb, the 5' RACE reads were re-called with MiXCR into one record per CDR3 protein. The sample holds under 850,000 distinct CDR3 sequences, 19% seen once. Specimen: blood, either unsorted or a sorted T cell fraction (not recorded which). Receptors were obtained from a male donor with ankylosing spondylitis. Each CDR3 is given with its conserved first and last residue. Rows give clone size only sometimes, using once, few, many, or a class for an expanded clone.

14	TRBJ1-2	TRBV5-1	few	CASSWGGHNYGYTF
14	TRBJ2-3	TRBV29-1	few	CSVEARGNTDTQYF
18	TRBJ1-5	TRBV7-6	.	CASSLLGGAGVKQQPQHF
14	TRBJ1-4	TRBV12-3/TRBV12-4	few	CASSRTGGFEKLFF
14	TRBJ2-7	TRBV28	.	CASRGQGLSYEQYF
15	TRBJ2-1	TRBV3-1	.	CASSQEAVWWNEQFF
12	TRBJ2-3	TRBV29-1	once	CSVDGGWDTQYF
18	TRBJ2-2	TRBV12-3/TRBV12-4	.	CASSDGRWEYLNTGELFF
16	TRBJ1-2	TRBV7-9	few	CASSFYPGTANYGYTF
14	TRBJ2-5	TRBV7-3	.	CASSSDTPGETQYF
14	TRBJ1-1	TRBV20-1	few	CSASVGRGLGEAFF
13	TRBJ2-1	TRBV28	.	CASSLIDSNEQFF
15	TRBJ2-1	TRBV15	.	CATSRSLGQNNEQFF
14	TRBJ2-7	TRBV20-1	.	CSAARDGETYEQYF
15	TRBJ2-3	TRBV10-3	many	CAIRGGPLSTDTQYF
11	TRBJ1-2	TRBV21-1	many	CGSDRDYGYTF
15	TRBJ2-3	TRBV5-1	many	CASSQRDSVTDTQYF
16	TRBJ2-7	TRBV6-1	.	CASSGVTGTGSFVQYF
13	TRBJ1-6	TRBV4-2	few	CASSQRTDGALHF
15	TRBJ1-1	TRBV6-5	few	CASSYGGRGFTEAFF
14	TRBJ1-3	TRBV4-1	.	CASSQDQVYNTIYF
17	TRBJ2-5	TRBV6-5	once	CASSYVLSGGAGETQYF
15	TRBJ2-3	TRBV7-9	few	CASSRGQSLTDTQYF
15	TRBJ2-7	TRBV5-1	few	CASSLAGVLIEEQYF
18	TRBJ1-1	TRBV2	few	CASSYSGGPPMTNTEAFF
17	TRBJ1-6	TRBV3-1	few	CASSQRSAVYYNSPLHF
18	TRBJ2-5	TRBV6-2/TRBV6-3	.	CASSHEGPWASGGETQYF
15	TRBJ2-1	TRBV7-2	.	CASSGGADLYNEQFF
13	TRBJ2-7	TRBV4-1	many	CASSLTVTYEQYF
15	TRBJ1-4	TRBV25-1	.	CASSTRSTLGEKLFF
12	TRBJ2-1	TRBV20-1	few	CSARDLSNEQFF
15	TRBJ2-7	TRBV7-2	few	CASSFGTSVSYEQYF
19	TRBJ2-7	TRBV10-3	few	CAISERTRGGTRVLYEQYF
18	TRBJ2-1	TRBV24-1	.	CATSDARGGASSYNEQFF
14	TRBJ1-2	TRBV24-1	few	CATSAHRAPYGYTF
13	TRBJ1-2	TRBV6-1	.	CASKYLGDGGYTF
13	TRBJ1-1	TRBV12-3/TRBV12-4	many	CASSQGPGLEAFF
14	TRBJ2-1	TRBV20-1	few	CSADSGLEYNEQFF
15	TRBJ2-2	TRBV12-3/TRBV12-4	few	CASSPSGKNTGELFF
11	TRBJ1-1	TRBV12-3/TRBV12-4	.	CASNLGGEAFF
17	TRBJ2-6	TRBV6-5	.	CASSYSSMGSGANVLTF
16	TRBJ2-3	TRBV5-1	few	CASSLGKAGVSDTQYF
15	TRBJ2-7	TRBV28	few	CASSTSSGSLYEQYF
14	TRBJ1-4	TRBV12-3/TRBV12-4	few	CASSLARGRGKLFF
11	TRBJ1-1	TRBV9	.	CASSGDSEAFF
14	TRBJ2-5	TRBV7-8	.	CASSLDSAEETQYF
15	TRBJ2-1	TRBV20-1	few	CSAPRTVFSYNEQFF
16	TRBJ2-7	TRBV9	.	CASSFSSDSGSYEQYF
15	TRBJ1-3	TRBV5-1	few	CASSLDHRSGNTIYF
15	TRBJ2-2	TRBV28	.	CASSLAGGGRGELFF
16	TRBJ2-1	TRBV5-1	.	CASSLGGTSGNHEQFF
14	TRBJ1-5	TRBV12-3/TRBV12-4	few	CASSFSGGSQPQHF
18	TRBJ2-2	TRBV9	few	CASSVVPGTGGLAGELFF
15	TRBJ2-1	TRBV4-1	few	CASSQTPTGSHEQFF
13	TRBJ1-6	TRBV27	few	CASSPDRYSPLHF
15	TRBJ2-2	TRBV20-1	.	CSAKDRVKNTGELFF
12	TRBJ2-1	TRBV12-3/TRBV12-4	.	CASSPAGGEQFF
14	TRBJ2-7	TRBV7-9	few	CASGRAGSSYEQYF